This T cell receptor beta chain came from a study of T cell repertoires in cytomegalovirus infection. Study as a whole: Recently identified HLA-C-restricted CMV epitopes and well-studied HLA-B-restricted CMV epitopes were used by the study. Both CMV infection and a matching HLA type were indicated by public TCR beta signatures. Study observations and caveats: Ex vivo, HLA-C-restricted CMV-specific TCR beta clonotypes prevailed over the rest of the response. Cumulative public TCR beta family frequency identified carriers of CMV plus the relevant HLA.

Details on this clonotype: Its specificity is unknown.

In TCRdb, the reads were re-called with MiXCR into one record per CDR3 protein. The data show about 920,000 distinct CDR3 sequences, around 31% seen once. The source is a human donor in good health (CMV status not recorded). Some clones in this sample may be carry-over from other donors' samples. The material sequenced was cultured CD8+ T cells from PBMCs, taken from culture after CMV antigen stimulation.

The CDR3 DNA is TGTGCCAGCAGTTTATCGGGGCAGGCGTTGCTTTATGGCTACACCTTC. Its translation is CASSLSGQALLYGYTF. This chain connects TRBV27 to TRBJ1-2; D is perhaps TRBD1 (5 bases). Trimming left V 0 bases short and J 5 bases short, with 16 bases between. The length of the CDR3 is 16 residues. Germline V gene sequence: CDR1 MNHEY, CDR2 SMNVEV (reference sequence).